This TCR beta chain appears in the sequencing data of a study of Graves' ophthalmopathy and Graves' hyperthyroidism. This CDR3 has 15 residues. Germline assignment: CDR1 ENHRY and CDR2 SYGVKD. The table lists this clonotype with a few counts. An end of the junction differs from the germline gene, which may be a read error. The study amplified TCR beta CDR3 regions using RNA transcripts. The authors performed first-round RT-PCR with HTBI primers and then a second-round multiplex PCR. TCRdb redid the calling of the multiplex PCR reads with MiXCR, one entry per CDR3 protein. The table records about 1.2 million distinct CDR3 sequences, roughly 35% of them present only once.

This clonotype was sampled from an adult man with Graves' hyperthyroidism. The source material was peripheral blood or thyroid tissue (not recorded which). The gene calls are TRBV10-3 and TRBJ1-5; D is ambiguous. The CDR3 nucleotides are TGTGCCAGCAGTGCAAGGACGGATTCGGTTCAGCCCCAGCATTTT. Its protein is CASSARTDSVQPQHF.